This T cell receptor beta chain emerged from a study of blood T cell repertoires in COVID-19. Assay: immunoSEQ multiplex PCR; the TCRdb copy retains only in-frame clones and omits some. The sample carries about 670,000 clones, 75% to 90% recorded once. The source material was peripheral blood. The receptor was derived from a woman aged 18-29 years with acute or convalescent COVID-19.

The CDR3 loop reads CAWRPVGGTRNYNEKLFF. For the CDR3, the DNA is TGTGCCTGGAGACCTGTTGGGGGGACCAGAAACTATAATGAAAAACTGTTTTTT. This chain links TRBV30 with TRBJ1-4, with D possibly matching TRBD1 (5 bases). The CDR3 runs 18 residues. The V gene lost 3 bases and the J gene lost 4 bases, with 24 bases spanning the gap. The V gene's germline CDR1 is GTSNPN and CDR2 SVGIG (reference sequence).